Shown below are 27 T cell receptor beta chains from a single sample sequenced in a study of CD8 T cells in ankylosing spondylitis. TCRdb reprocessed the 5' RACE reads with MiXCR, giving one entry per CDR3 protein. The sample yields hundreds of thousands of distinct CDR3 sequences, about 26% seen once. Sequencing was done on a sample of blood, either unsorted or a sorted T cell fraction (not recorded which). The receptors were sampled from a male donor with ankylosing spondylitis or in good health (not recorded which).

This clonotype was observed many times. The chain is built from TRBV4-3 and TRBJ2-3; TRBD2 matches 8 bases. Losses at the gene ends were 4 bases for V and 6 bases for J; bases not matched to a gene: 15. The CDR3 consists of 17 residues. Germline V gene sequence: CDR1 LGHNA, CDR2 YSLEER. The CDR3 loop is CASSPSEAGGRSDTQYF. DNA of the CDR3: TGCGCCAGCAGCCCCTCCGAGGCCGGCGGGAGGTCGGATACGCAGTATTTT.

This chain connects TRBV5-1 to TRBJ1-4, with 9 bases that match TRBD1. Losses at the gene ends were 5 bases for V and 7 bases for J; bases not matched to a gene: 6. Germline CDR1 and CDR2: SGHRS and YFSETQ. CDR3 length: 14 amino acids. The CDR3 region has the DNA TGCGCCAGCAGTCGGACAGGGGAGGCTGAAAAACTGTTTTTT. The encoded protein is CASSRTGEAEKLFF. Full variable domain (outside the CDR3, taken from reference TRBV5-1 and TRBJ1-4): KAGVTQTPRYLIKTRGQQVTLSCSPISGHRSVSWYQQTPGQGLQFLFEYFSETQRNKGNFPGRFSGRQFSNSRSEMNVSTLELGDSALYLCASSRTGEAEKLFFGSGTQLSVL.

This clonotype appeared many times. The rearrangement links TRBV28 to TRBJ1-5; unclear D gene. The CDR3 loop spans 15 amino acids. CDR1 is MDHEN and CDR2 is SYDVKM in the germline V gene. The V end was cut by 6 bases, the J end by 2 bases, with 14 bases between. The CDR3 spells CASSPNPRRNQPQHF. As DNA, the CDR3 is TGTGCCAGCAGCCCAAACCCGAGACGCAATCAGCCCCAGCATTTT.

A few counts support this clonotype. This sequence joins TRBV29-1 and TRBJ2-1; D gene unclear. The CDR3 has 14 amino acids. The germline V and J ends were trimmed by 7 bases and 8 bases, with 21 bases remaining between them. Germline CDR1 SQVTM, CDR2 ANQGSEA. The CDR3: CSGLRPERSYEQFF. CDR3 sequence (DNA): TGCAGCGGATTGAGACCCGAAAGGAGCTATGAGCAGTTCTTC.

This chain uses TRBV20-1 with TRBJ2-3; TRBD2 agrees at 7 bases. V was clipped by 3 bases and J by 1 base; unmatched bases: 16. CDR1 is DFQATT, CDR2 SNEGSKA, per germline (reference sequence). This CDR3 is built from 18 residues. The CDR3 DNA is TGCAGTGCTAGCCTCTTTAGCGGGCTAGGGATTGGCACAGATACGCAGTATTTT. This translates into CSASLFSGLGIGTDTQYF.

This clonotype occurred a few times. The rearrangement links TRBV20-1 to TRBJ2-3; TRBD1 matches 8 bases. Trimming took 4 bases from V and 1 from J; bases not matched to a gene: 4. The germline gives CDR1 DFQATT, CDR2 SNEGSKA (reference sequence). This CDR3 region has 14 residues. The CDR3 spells CSATGTGRTDTQYF. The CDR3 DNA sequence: TGCAGTGCTACCGGGACAGGACGCACAGATACGCAGTATTTT.

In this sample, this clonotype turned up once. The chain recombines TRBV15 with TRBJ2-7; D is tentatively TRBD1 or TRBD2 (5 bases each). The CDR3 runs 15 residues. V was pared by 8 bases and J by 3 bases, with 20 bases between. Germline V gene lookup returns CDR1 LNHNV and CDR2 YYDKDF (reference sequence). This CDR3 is CATQDLTVGDYEQYF. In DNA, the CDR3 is TGTGCCACCCAGGACTTGACAGTGGGGGACTACGAGCAGTACTTC.

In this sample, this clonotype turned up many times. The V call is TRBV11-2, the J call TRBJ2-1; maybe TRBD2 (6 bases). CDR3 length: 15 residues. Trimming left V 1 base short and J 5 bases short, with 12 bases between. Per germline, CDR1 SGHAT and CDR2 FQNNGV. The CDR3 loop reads CASSLVGSFHNEQFF. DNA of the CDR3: TGTGCCAGCAGCTTAGTCGGGAGTTTTCACAATGAGCAGTTCTTC.

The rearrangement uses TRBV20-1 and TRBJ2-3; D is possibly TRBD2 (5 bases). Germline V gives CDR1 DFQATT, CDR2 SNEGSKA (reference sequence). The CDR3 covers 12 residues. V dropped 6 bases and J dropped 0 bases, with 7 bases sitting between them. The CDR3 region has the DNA TGCAGTGCAGGGAGTAGCACAGATACGCAGTATTTT. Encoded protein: CSAGSSTDTQYF.

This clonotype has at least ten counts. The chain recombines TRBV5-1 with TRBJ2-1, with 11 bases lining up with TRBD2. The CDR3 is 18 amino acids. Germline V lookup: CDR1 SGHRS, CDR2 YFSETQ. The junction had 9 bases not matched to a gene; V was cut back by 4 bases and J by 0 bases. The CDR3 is CASSTGLAGESSYNEQFF. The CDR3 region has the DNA TGCGCCAGCAGCACCGGACTAGCGGGCGAGAGCTCCTACAATGAGCAGTTCTTC.

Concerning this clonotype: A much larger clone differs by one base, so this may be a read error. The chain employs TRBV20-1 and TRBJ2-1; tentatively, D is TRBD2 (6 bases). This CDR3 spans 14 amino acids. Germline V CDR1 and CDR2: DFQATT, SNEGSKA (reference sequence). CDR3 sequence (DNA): TGCAGTGCTAGGGGAGGCGGGACCTTCAATGAGCAGATCTTC. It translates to CSARGGGTFNEQIF.

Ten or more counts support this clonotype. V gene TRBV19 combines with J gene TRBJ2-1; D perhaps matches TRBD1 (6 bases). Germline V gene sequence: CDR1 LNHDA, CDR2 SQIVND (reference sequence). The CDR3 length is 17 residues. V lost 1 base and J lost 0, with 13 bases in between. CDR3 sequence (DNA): TGTGCCAGTAGTATAGTGGGGACAAAAAGCTCCTACAATGAGCAGTTCTTC. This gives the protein CASSIVGTKSSYNEQFF.

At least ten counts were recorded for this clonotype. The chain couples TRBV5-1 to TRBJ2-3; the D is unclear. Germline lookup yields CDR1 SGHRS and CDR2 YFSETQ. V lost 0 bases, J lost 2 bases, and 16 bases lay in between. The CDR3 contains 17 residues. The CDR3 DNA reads TGCGCCAGCAGCTTGGTGGCAGGTCCCACAGTCACAGATACGCAGTATTTT. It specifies CASSLVAGPTVTDTQYF.

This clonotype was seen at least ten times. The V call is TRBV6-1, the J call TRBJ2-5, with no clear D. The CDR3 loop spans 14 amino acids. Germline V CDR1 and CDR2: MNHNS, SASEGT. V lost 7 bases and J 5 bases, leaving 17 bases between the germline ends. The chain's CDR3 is CASTPWSGGETQYF. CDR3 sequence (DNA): TGTGCCAGCACTCCCTGGTCGGGTGGGGAGACCCAGTACTTC.

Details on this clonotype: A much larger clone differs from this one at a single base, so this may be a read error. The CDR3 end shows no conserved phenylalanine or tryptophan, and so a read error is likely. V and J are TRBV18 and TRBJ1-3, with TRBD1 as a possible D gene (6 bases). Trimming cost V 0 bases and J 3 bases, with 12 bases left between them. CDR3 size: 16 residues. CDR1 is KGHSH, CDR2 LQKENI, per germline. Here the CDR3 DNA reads TGTGCCAGCTCACCACCGAGTCAGGGGAGTGGAAACACCATATATTCT. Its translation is CASSPPSQGSGNTIYS.

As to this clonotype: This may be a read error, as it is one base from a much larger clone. The CDR3 bases are TGCTGTGCTAGAGATCTCAGGCCGAGGCGGGAATACAATGAGCAGTTCTTC. It is translated as CCARDLRPRREYNEQFF. The genes are TRBV20-1 and TRBJ2-1; possible D gene TRBD2, 6 bases. The CDR3 loop spans 17 amino acids. From germline, CDR1 is DFQATT and CDR2 SNEGSKA (reference sequence).

The CDR3 spells CASSLGRSLEQYF. The DNA for the CDR3 is TGTGCCAGCAGCTTGGGACGAAGCCTCGAGCAGTACTTC. The V gene is TRBV7-6, the J gene TRBJ2-7, with D perhaps matching TRBD1 or TRBD2 (5 bases each). Germline CDR1 SGHVS, CDR2 FNYEAQ. The CDR3 length is 13 residues. Trimming pared 3 bases from V and 6 bases from J, leaving 12 bases between.

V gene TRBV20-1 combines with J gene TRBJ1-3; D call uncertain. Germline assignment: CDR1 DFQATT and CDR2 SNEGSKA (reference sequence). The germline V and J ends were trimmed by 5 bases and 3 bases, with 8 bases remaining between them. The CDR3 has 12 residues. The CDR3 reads CSAADVGNTIYF. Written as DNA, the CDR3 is TGCAGTGCTGCCGACGTTGGAAACACCATATATTTT.

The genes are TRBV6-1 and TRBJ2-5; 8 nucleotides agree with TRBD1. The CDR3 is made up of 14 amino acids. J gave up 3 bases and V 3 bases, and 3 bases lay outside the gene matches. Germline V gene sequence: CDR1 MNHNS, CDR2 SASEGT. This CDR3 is CASSDPGGEETQYF. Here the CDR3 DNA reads TGTGCCAGCAGTGACCCAGGGGGCGAAGAGACCCAGTACTTC.

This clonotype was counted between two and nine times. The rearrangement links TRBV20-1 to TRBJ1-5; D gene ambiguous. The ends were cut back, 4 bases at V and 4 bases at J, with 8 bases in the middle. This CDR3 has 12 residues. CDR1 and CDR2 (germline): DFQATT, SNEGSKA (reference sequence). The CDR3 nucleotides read TGCAGTGCTACCAGACTAAATCAGCCCCAGCATTTT. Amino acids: CSATRLNQPQHF.

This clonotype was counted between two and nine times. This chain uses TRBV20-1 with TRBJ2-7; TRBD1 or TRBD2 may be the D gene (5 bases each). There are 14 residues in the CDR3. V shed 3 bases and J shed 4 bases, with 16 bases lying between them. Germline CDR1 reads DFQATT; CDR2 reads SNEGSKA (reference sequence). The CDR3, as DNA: TGCAGTGCTAGGGGGCGGGCGAGCTCGTACGAGCAGTACTTC. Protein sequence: CSARGRASSYEQYF.

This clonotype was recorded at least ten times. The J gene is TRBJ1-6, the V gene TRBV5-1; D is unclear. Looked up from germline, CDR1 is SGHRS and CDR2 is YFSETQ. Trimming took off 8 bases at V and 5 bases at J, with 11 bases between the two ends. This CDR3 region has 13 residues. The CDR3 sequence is CASSETDNSPLHF. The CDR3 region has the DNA TGCGCCAGTAGCGAAACCGATAATTCACCCCTCCACTTT.

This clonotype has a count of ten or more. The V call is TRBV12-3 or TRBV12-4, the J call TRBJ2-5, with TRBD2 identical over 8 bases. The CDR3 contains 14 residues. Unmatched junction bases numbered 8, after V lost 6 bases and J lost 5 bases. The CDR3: CASSPAGGRETQYF. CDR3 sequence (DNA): TGTGCCAGCAGCCCGGCGGGAGGAAGGGAGACCCAGTACTTC.

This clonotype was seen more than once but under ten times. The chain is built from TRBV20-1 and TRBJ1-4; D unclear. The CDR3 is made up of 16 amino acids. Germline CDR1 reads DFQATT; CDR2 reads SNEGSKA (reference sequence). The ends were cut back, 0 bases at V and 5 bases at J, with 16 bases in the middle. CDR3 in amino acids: CSARDLPGRENEKLFF. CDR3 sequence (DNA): TGCAGTGCTAGAGATCTCCCTGGCAGAGAAAATGAAAAACTGTTTTTT.

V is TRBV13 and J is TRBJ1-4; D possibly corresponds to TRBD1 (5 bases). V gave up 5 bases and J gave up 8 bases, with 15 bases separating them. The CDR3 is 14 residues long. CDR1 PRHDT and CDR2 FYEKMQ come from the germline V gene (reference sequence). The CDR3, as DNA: TGTGCCAGCAGCCGTCAAGGGGTGGGGGAAAAACTGTTTTTT. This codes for CASSRQGVGEKLFF.

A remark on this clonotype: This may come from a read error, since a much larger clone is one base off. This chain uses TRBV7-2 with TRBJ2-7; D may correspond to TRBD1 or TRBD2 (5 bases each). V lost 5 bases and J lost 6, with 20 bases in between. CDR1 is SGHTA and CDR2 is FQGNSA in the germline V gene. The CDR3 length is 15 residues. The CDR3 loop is CASSQQGDYTCEQYF. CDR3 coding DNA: TGTGCCAGCAGCCAGCAGGGAGACTACACCTGCGAGCAGTACTTC.

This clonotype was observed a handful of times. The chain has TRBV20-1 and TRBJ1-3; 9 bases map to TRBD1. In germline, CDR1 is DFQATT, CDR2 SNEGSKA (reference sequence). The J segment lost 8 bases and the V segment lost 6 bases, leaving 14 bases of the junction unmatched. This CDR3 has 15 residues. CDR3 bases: TGCAGTGCCACCGACAGGGGGAGAGACATACACACCATATATTTT. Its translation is CSATDRGRDIHTIYF.